This entry concerns a single T cell receptor beta chain. The record originates from a study of blood T cell repertoires in COVID-19. This table comes from immunoSEQ multiplex PCR, and its TCRdb copy is limited to in-frame clones, with some not included. The sample yields around 250,000 clones, over 75% seen once. The clonotype originates from a man aged 18 to 29 who had recovered from COVID-19. Sample: PBMCs or T cells enriched from blood (not recorded which).

CDR3 nucleotides: TGTGCCAGTAGTACCGGACAGGAGAGCACTGAAGCTTTCTTT. Translating it yields CASSTGQESTEAFF. The V call is TRBV19, the J call TRBJ1-1; 7 bases map to TRBD1. The CDR3 is 14 residues long. In germline, CDR1 is LNHDA, CDR2 SQIVND (reference sequence). Unmatched junction bases numbered 6, after V lost 4 bases and J lost 4 bases. Full variable domain (outside the CDR3, taken from reference TRBV19 and TRBJ1-1): DGGITQSPKYLFRKEGQNVTLSCEQNLNHDAMYWYRQDPGQGLRLIYYSQIVNDFQKGDIAEGYSVSREKKESFPLTVTSAQKNPTAFYLCASSTGQESTEAFFGQGTRLTVV.